Listed below are T cell receptor beta chains from one sample, sequenced in a study of shared T cell receptors in the human thymus. Here immunoSEQ multiplex PCR was the method, and the copy in TCRdb shows in-frame clones only, minus some. Among around 730,000 clones listed, approximately 83% were seen once. These same records also appear under a second study, on human thymus T cells.

The specimen sequenced was thymocytes. The source of these receptors is a girl under three years old with a congenital heart defect. Both conserved end residues are part of each CDR3. Each record gives: D gene, CDR3 length, J gene, V gene, clone size, CDR3 protein, CDR3 DNA. A D gene is named only where the DNA matches it firmly. The size entry is marked missing in some rows and otherwise reads once, few, many or a size class.

D: .; length: 14; J: TRBJ1-1; V: TRBV5-1; size: .; CDR3: CASSLSGGLTEAFF; DNA: TGCGCCAGCAGCTTGTCGGGGGGGTTAACTGAAGCTTTCTTT
D: .; length: 18; J: TRBJ2-6; V: TRBV14; size: once; CDR3: CASSHMDTHRSGANVLTF; DNA: TGTGCCAGCAGCCATATGGACACCCACCGCTCTGGGGCCAACGTCCTGACTTTC
D: TRBD1; length: 18; J: TRBJ1-6; V: TRBV10-1; size: .; CDR3: CASRQGSWCSSYNSPLHF; DNA: TGCGCCAGCAGACAGGGGTCGTGGTGTAGCTCCTATAATTCACCCCTCCACTTT
D: .; length: 16; J: TRBJ1-5; V: TRBV19; size: .; CDR3: CASSTARRGGNQPQHF; DNA: TGTGCCAGTAGTACCGCGAGACGGGGGGGCAATCAGCCCCAGCATTTT
D: .; length: 16; J: TRBJ1-1; V: TRBV25-1; size: .; CDR3: CASSAQPPRGDTEAFF; DNA: TGTGCCAGCAGTGCCCAGCCGCCGCGGGGAGATACTGAAGCTTTCTTT
D: TRBD1; length: 14; J: TRBJ1-2; V: TRBV10-3; size: few; CDR3: CASLDRVQHYGYTF; DNA: TGTGCCTCGCTAGACAGGGTTCAGCACTATGGCTACACCTTC
D: TRBD2; length: 18; J: TRBJ2-1; V: TRBV5-1; size: .; CDR3: CASSFVPVAGGLYNEQFF; DNA: TGCGCCAGCAGCTTCGTCCCTGTAGCGGGGGGCCTCTACAATGAGCAGTTCTTC
D: TRBD1; length: 12; J: TRBJ2-5; V: TRBV29-1; size: .; CDR3: CSVDRGLETQYF; DNA: TGCAGCGTTGACAGGGGGCTTGAGACCCAGTACTTC
D: TRBD1; length: 16; J: TRBJ1-2; V: TRBV6-5; size: .; CDR3: CASSYTGTGGNYGYTF; DNA: TGTGCCAGCAGTTACACCGGGACAGGGGGTAACTATGGCTACACCTTC
D: .; length: 13; J: TRBJ1-1; V: TRBV27; size: few; CDR3: CASSLGGDTEAFF; DNA: TGTGCCAGCAGCCTGGGGGGAGACACTGAAGCTTTCTTT
D: .; length: 15; J: TRBJ1-2; V: TRBV30; size: .; CDR3: CAWSASGGSNYGYTF; DNA: TGTGCCTGGAGCGCCTCGGGGGGAAGTAACTATGGCTACACCTTC
D: .; length: 11; J: TRBJ1-6; V: TRBV20-1; size: .; CDR3: CSARGNSPLHF; DNA: TGCAGTGCTAGGGGCAATTCACCCCTCCACTTT
D: TRBD2; length: 13; J: TRBJ2-5; V: TRBV19; size: .; CDR3: CASRSGGGQTQYF; DNA: TGTGCCAGTAGGAGCGGGGGGGGGCAGACCCAGTACTTC
D: .; length: 14; J: TRBJ1-2; V: TRBV7-9; size: .; CDR3: CASSLVPQLNGYTF; DNA: TGTGCCAGCAGCTTGGTCCCGCAGTTAAATGGCTACACCTTC
D: .; length: 16; J: TRBJ1-2; V: TRBV5-4; size: .; CDR3: CASSLKGGEWSYGYTF; DNA: TGTGCCAGCAGCTTGAAAGGGGGTGAGTGGAGCTATGGCTACACCTTC
D: TRBD2; length: 20; J: TRBJ2-7; V: TRBV9; size: .; CDR3: CASSPNLIGRGWSVSYEQYF; DNA: TGTGCCAGCAGCCCAAACCTCATCGGGAGGGGGTGGAGTGTATCCTACGAGCAGTACTTC
D: .; length: 14; J: TRBJ1-1; V: TRBV12-5; size: .; CDR3: CASGGPGMNTEAFF; DNA: TGTGCTAGTGGAGGACCGGGGATGAACACTGAAGCTTTCTTT
D: .; length: 14; J: TRBJ2-7; V: TRBV4-1; size: .; CDR3: CASSAESGAYEQYF; DNA: TGCGCCAGCAGCGCCGAGTCAGGGGCCTACGAGCAGTACTTC
D: .; length: 15; J: TRBJ1-1; V: TRBV28; size: .; CDR3: CASSFSTWGRAEAFF; DNA: TGTGCCAGCAGTTTCTCTACTTGGGGGCGCGCTGAAGCTTTCTTT
D: TRBD1; length: 17; J: TRBJ1-2; V: TRBV9; size: .; CDR3: CASSPDGTGAEDYGYTF; DNA: TGTGCCAGCAGCCCCGACGGGACAGGGGCGGAAGACTATGGCTACACCTTC
D: .; length: 15; J: TRBJ2-1; V: TRBV7-7; size: .; CDR3: CASSRGTNSYNEQFF; DNA: TGTGCCAGCAGCCGGGGGACCAACTCCTACAATGAGCAGTTCTTC
D: TRBD2; length: 14; J: TRBJ2-5; V: TRBV2; size: .; CDR3: CASRGGGALETQYF; DNA: TGTGCCAGCAGGGGCGGGGGGGCTTTGGAGACCCAGTACTTC
D: TRBD1; length: 19; J: TRBJ2-7; V: TRBV11-2; size: .; CDR3: CASSFTYPPTGTVTYEQYF; DNA: TGTGCCAGCAGCTTTACTTACCCCCCAACCGGGACAGTTACCTACGAGCAGTACTTC
D: TRBD1; length: 15; J: TRBJ2-7; V: TRBV7-6; size: .; CDR3: CASSLRIGTGDEQYF; DNA: TGTGCCAGCAGCTTAAGGATAGGGACAGGGGACGAGCAGTACTTC
D: .; length: 15; J: TRBJ2-2; V: TRBV12-5; size: .; CDR3: CASGLVRQLTGELFF; DNA: TGTGCTAGTGGTTTGGTAAGACAGCTGACCGGGGAGCTGTTTTTT
D: TRBD1; length: 14; J: TRBJ1-2; V: TRBV29-1; size: .; CDR3: CSVERQGIDYGYTF; DNA: TGCAGCGTTGAACGACAGGGGATCGACTATGGCTACACCTTC
D: .; length: 11; J: TRBJ2-7; V: TRBV6-5; size: .; CDR3: CASRNLREQYF; DNA: TGTGCCAGCAGGAACCTACGAGAGCAGTACTTC
D: TRBD2; length: 14; J: TRBJ2-1; V: TRBV25-1; size: .; CDR3: CASTSGSSYNEQFF; DNA: TGTGCCAGCACCAGCGGGAGCTCCTACAATGAGCAGTTCTTC
D: .; length: 13; J: TRBJ2-1; V: TRBV29-1; size: .; CDR3: CSVEETGHSRGFF; DNA: TGCAGCGTTGAAGAAACGGGACACTCCCGGGGGTTCTTC
D: .; length: 13; J: TRBJ2-7; V: TRBV2; size: .; CDR3: CASRGGGSYEQYF; DNA: TGTGCCAGCAGGGGGGGCGGGAGCTACGAGCAGTACTTC
D: TRBD2; length: 13; J: TRBJ2-7; V: TRBV6-5; size: .; CDR3: CASGGGVHYEQYF; DNA: TGTGCCAGCGGGGGAGGGGTTCACTACGAGCAGTACTTC